This T cell receptor (beta chain) was observed in a study of response to subunit inactivated influenza vaccine. This CDR3 spans 17 amino acids. V was pared by 4 bases and J by 7 bases, with 22 bases between. This clonotype was picked up a small number of times. The antigen remains unidentified. From the RT-PCR reads, TCRdb called clonotypes with MiXCR, one entry per CDR3 protein. The table shows fewer than 650,000 distinct CDR3 sequences, with 10% to 15% occurring only once. Study-wide results and limits: Authors suggested that a seasonal influenza vaccination recruits few new T cells each time.

The chain couples TRBV12-3 or TRBV12-4 to TRBJ2-2, with D perhaps TRBD2 (6 bases). The clonotype was recovered from a man aged 50-60 years who received an inactivated influenza vaccine. Source: PBMCs from blood, taken 45 days after vaccination. CDR3 loop: CASSYTGTGPRVGELFF. The CDR3 coding sequence is TGTGCCAGCAGTTATACCGGGACTGGACCCAGAGTCGGGGAGCTGTTTTTT.